Included here is one T cell receptor beta chain sequence, with context. This entry is derived from a study of blood T cell repertoires in COVID-19. Looking at the study overall: Sites across the United States, Italy and Spain contributed samples from acute and convalescent COVID-19. PBMCs, B-cell-depleted T cells, or T cells provided the cDNA or gDNA that made up the material.

Some clones are missing from TCRdb's copy, which holds only in-frame ones; the method was immunoSEQ multiplex PCR. The table lists 250,000 or so clones, around 80% of them singletons. V lost 3 bases and J lost 8, with 14 bases in between. The germline gives CDR1 LNHDA, CDR2 SQIVND (reference sequence). There are 15 residues in the CDR3. The chain recombines TRBV19 with TRBJ1-6; TRBD1 might be the D (6 bases). The sample consisted of peripheral blood. The clonotype originates from a human donor in a cohort sampled during active COVID-19. The CDR3 bases are TGTGCCAGTAGTATCGAGGGATCAGGGGATTCACCCCTCCACTTT. This codes for CASSIEGSGDSPLHF.